This record concerns one T cell receptor (beta chain) sequence. No antigen is known for it. No per-base quality is available; no much larger clone lies one base away. The data stem from a study of post-analysis software for immune sequencing data (dated by TCRdb to between 2015 and 2017). As for the study more broadly: Recorded disease courses included relapsing-remitting, secondary progressive and progressive-relapsing multiple sclerosis, with some patients lacking subtype annotation. The multiple sclerosis patient repertoires were compared with approximately 11 previously published healthy control repertoires from donors aged 6 to 25 years. A subset of samples was prepared in parallel using single-end sample barcoding, then pooled and co-amplified after Illumina adapter ligation. Paper-wide results and their limitations: When samples were clustered directly using the F measure, samples prepared in the same batch co-clustered strongly, which prompted a batch-effect correction. The multiple sclerosis patient group was slightly younger than the control group. Normalized Chao1 diversity was significantly lower in multiple sclerosis patients than controls, suggesting substantial peripheral T-cell clonal expansion. Patients showed significantly higher frequencies than controls for about 5 TRBV segments, among them TRBV5-6, TRBV5-1 and TRBV20-1.

To demonstrate the VDJtools post-analysis software, the study profiled TCR beta repertoires from the peripheral blood of around 13 young patients with multiple sclerosis. The patients with multiple sclerosis were children and adolescents between roughly 6 and 17 years of age. V was cut back by 7 bases and J by 0 bases, leaving a gap of 12 bases between them. The germline V gene sets CDR1 to ENHRY and CDR2 to SYGVKD. Its CDR3 holds 14 amino acids, cysteine through phenylalanine. Here the CDR3 DNA is all that survives: 42 bases in frame from base 1. Libraries were prepared through PCR. The sample was run on an Illumina HiSeq 2500. To reduce PCR and sequencing biases, unique molecular identifiers were incorporated into the TCR beta cDNA libraries. Approximately 500,000 cDNA molecules were obtained per 1 to 10 million input T cells, so each molecule approximated one T cell. The patient libraries were prepared and sequenced using the same protocol as the earlier healthy control dataset. Within a given batch, samples were prepared together, multiplexed and sequenced on the same HiSeq lane. Turning to the authors' computational methods: MIGEC handled the raw barcoded reads, throwing out single-read molecular identifier groups before consensus assembly and CDR3 extraction. VDJtools was used for post-analysis of the clonotype tables, and diversity was normalized by down-sampling every dataset to the size of the smallest sample. Repertoire overlap clustering matched CDR3 amino acid but not nucleotide sequences to correct batch-related cross-sample contamination. TCRdb itself trimmed the public reads at Q25 with fastp, ran MiXCR and retained productive beta chains. Each entry merges the rows of one CDR3 protein and shows their most common DNA and genes. The V and J calls were determined by TCRdb, not by the authors. The sample records some 690,000 distinct CDR3 sequences, about 32% of which are singletons. Under 0.7% of the sample lies in the top ten.

The rearrangement joined TRBV10-3 to TRBJ1-1; a weak D assignment points to TRBD1 (6 bases agree). Sequencing used blood. This TCR derives from a girl between 5 and 17 years old with multiple sclerosis. The CDR3 region: CAINDRYVNTEAFF. The DNA sequence follows: TGTGCCATCAATGACAGGTATGTGAACACTGAAGCTTTCTTT.